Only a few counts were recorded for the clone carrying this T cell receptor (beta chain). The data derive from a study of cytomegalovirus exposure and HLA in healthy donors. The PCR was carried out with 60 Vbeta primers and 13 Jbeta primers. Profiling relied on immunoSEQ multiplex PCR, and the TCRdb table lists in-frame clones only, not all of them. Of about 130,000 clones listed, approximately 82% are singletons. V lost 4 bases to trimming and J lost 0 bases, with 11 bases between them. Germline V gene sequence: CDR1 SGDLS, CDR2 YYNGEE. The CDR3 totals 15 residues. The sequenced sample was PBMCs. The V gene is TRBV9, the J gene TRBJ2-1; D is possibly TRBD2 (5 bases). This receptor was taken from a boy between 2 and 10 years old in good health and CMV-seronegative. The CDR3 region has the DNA TGTGCCAGCAGCCGTGGAGGTATCTCCTACAATGAGCAGTTCTTC. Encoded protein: CASSRGGISYNEQFF.